This note documents a single T cell receptor (beta chain) sequence. The antigen remains undetermined. CDR1 KGHDR and CDR2 SFDVKD come from the germline V gene. Trimming removed 4 bases at V and 4 bases at J, with 18 bases between. The CDR3 sequence is 16 residues long. These data are taken from a study of T cell responses to AZD1222 COVID-19 vaccine. Study results and caveats: Close to half of all spike-specific TCRs reportedly target regions of the variants that are unmutated.

Profiling relied on immunoSEQ multiplex PCR, and the TCRdb table lists in-frame clones only, not all of them. The sample has about 120,000 clones, about 87% seen once. This specimen consisted of peripheral blood, obtained on day 0 of AZD1222 vaccination. This receptor was identified in an adult in good health. The chain couples TRBV24-1 to TRBJ1-2; D possibly corresponds to TRBD1 (6 bases). CDR3 DNA sequence: TGTGCCACCAGTGACCCCACAGGGACGGAGCTCTATGGCTACACCTTC. Its translation: CATSDPTGTELYGYTF.